The present TCR beta chain was sequenced within a study of CD8 T cells in Susac syndrome (dated by TCRdb to the late 2010s). Broadly, across the study: The study used repertoire sequencing to test whether antigen drove CD8+ T cell activation and differentiation in Susac syndrome.

Overall study results and their limits: The study acknowledged that relatively few individuals were included in the TCR sequencing and HLA analysis.

From cysteine to valine, the CDR3 is 15 amino acids long. Only CDR3 DNA remains: 45 bases, in frame from the first base. Trimming leaves V shorter by 1 base and J shorter by 3 bases, with the junction holding 6 bases beyond the gene matches. CDR1 SGHRS and CDR2 YFSETQ are derived from the germline V gene. RNA was extracted with the RNeasy kit and roughly 0.45 to 1 ug was reverse transcribed using random hexamers. The immunoSEQ multiplex PCR assay, covering 54 Vbeta and 13 Jbeta segments, was used to amplify TCR beta CDR3 regions. To correct PCR amplification bias, a synthetic template baseline was used for both primer optimization and computational correction. On the study's bioinformatics: Reads were annotated to V, D and J genes per IMGT and analyzed with immunoSEQ Analyzer, keeping only productive sequences. Clonality was computed as one minus Shannon entropy normalized by log2 of the number of productive unique sequences. For each patient and control, public and private clones were evaluated among the 100 most prevalent clones. Clones were defined as Susac-specific when absent from the healthy and MS cohorts, from 1052 published viral clones and from other ImmuneACCESS disease sequences. TCRdb trimmed the raw reads at Q25, called clones with MiXCR and kept productive beta chains. For every CDR3 protein sequence, its rows merge into one entry that carries the most common genes and DNA. These V and J calls are TCRdb output, not the study's own analysis. Counted in this sample were under 250,000 distinct CDR3 sequences; 90% to 95% of them appeared once. Approximately 0.07% of the sample is held by the ten biggest clonotypes.

Notes on this clonotype: The antigen it recognizes is unknown. Base qualities are not provided; no much larger clone lies one nucleotide away.

Peripheral blood CD8+ and CD4+ T cells from healthy donors, Susac syndrome patients and multiple sclerosis patients were profiled using high-throughput TCR beta sequencing. Treatment-naive patients with stable or active relapsing-remitting disease fulfilling revised McDonald criteria were used as multiple sclerosis controls. Bulk CD8+ and CD4+ T cells were purified by magnetic negative isolation, whereas CD8+ TEMRA cells were enriched by FACS. Blood was collected in EDTA tubes and processed within 24 hours, with PBMCs isolated through density gradient centrifugation. PBMCs intended for TCR sequencing were cryopreserved in liquid nitrogen and thawed later in a water bath at 37 degrees C. The sorted or isolated CD4+, CD8+ and CD8+ TEMRA cells reached a purity of at least 90%.

The receptor's source is a human donor with multiple sclerosis. The chain joins TRBV5-1 to TRBJ2-7; 8 central nucleotides agree with TRBD2. Sequenced sample: CD4+ T cells from PBMCs. The CDR3 protein: CASSLLREGLYEQYV. The bases are TGCGCCAGCAGCTTGTTACGGGAGGGCCTCTACGAGCAGTACGTC.